This T cell receptor (beta chain) was found in a study of T cell clonality in common variable immunodeficiency. Many counts were recorded for this clone. Its antigen is not identified. The CDR3 end falls 3 residues outside the read, so it is completed with the germline J gene. Sequencing was performed with immunoSEQ multiplex PCR; in TCRdb, only in-frame clones are kept and a portion is missing. Observed in the sample are around 52,000 clones, none of them singletons. Whole-study results and caveats: Fewer TCRbeta clones were shared among CVID subjects than controls. CVID subjects showed higher TCRbeta clonality than healthy controls.

The CDR3 has 13 residues. The germline V gene has CDR1 SQVTM and CDR2 ANQGSEA. V was trimmed by 3 bases and J by 7 bases, leaving 13 bases between them. This chain connects TRBV29-1 to TRBJ2-1; D possibly corresponds to TRBD1 (5 bases). The sequence derives from a person between 18 and 69 years old in good health. Source material: peripheral blood mononuclear cells. This CDR3 is CSVDQGWVNEQFF. The covered CDR3 bases are TGCAGCGTTGACCAGGGATGGGTGAATGAG.